These T cell receptor beta chains were read from a single sample in a study of T cell responses to AZD1222 COVID-19 vaccine. Profiling relied on immunoSEQ multiplex PCR, and the TCRdb table lists in-frame clones only, not all of them. The sample lists approximately 120,000 clones, around 80% seen once, with about 25% in the top ten. The sequences come from peripheral blood, collected 28 days after the second AZD1222 dose. The receptors derive from an adult who received the AZD1222 COVID-19 vaccine. Both conserved end residues are part of each CDR3. A D gene is named only where the DNA matches it firmly. Size tells how often a clone was seen (once, few, many) or the class of an expanded clone, and some rows leave it out.

J gene: TRBJ1-6; clone size: .; V gene: TRBV3-1/TRBV3-2; D gene: .; CDR3 DNA: TGTGCCAGCAGCCAAGATCCCAGGTACGGTTCACCCCTCCACTTT; CDR3 protein: CASSQDPRYGSPLHF
J gene: TRBJ2-7; clone size: .; V gene: TRBV28; D gene: TRBD1; CDR3 DNA: TGTGCCAGCAGTTTTGGGACAGTCTACGAGCAGTACTTC; CDR3 protein: CASSFGTVYEQYF
J gene: TRBJ2-7; clone size: .; V gene: TRBV6-2/TRBV6-3; D gene: .; CDR3 DNA: TGTGCCAGCAGTTATGGAGACAGAACCCCTCGGGAGCAGTACTTC; CDR3 protein: CASSYGDRTPREQYF
J gene: TRBJ2-5; clone size: .; V gene: TRBV28; D gene: .; CDR3 DNA: TGTGCCAGCAGCCCCACAGGGAAGCTAGAGACCCAGTACTTC; CDR3 protein: CASSPTGKLETQYF
J gene: TRBJ1-6; clone size: .; V gene: TRBV4-3; D gene: .; CDR3 DNA: TGCGCCAGCAGCCAACTGCATAATTCACCCCTCCACTTT; CDR3 protein: CASSQLHNSPLHF
J gene: TRBJ1-5; clone size: .; V gene: TRBV5-4; D gene: .; CDR3 DNA: TGTGCCAGCAGCTTGTGGGGGAGCAATCAGCCCCAGCATTTT; CDR3 protein: CASSLWGSNQPQHF
J gene: TRBJ2-3; clone size: .; V gene: TRBV5-4; D gene: TRBD2; CDR3 DNA: TGTGCCAGCAGCTTAAACTCGGGACTAAGCACAGATACGCAGTATTTT; CDR3 protein: CASSLNSGLSTDTQYF
J gene: TRBJ2-1; clone size: .; V gene: TRBV6-5; D gene: .; CDR3 DNA: TGTGCCAGCCGGTCGGGGGTGCGGTCCTACAATGAGCAGTTCTTC; CDR3 protein: CASRSGVRSYNEQFF
J gene: TRBJ1-4; clone size: .; V gene: TRBV27; D gene: TRBD1; CDR3 DNA: TGTGCCAGCAGTCCTCACAGGGGGCGTTTGGCAACTAATGAAAAACTGTTTTTT; CDR3 protein: CASSPHRGRLATNEKLFF
J gene: TRBJ1-3; clone size: .; V gene: TRBV28; D gene: .; CDR3 DNA: TGTGCCAGCGGGAGAGAACAGGGATTGGCTGGAAACACCATATATTTT; CDR3 protein: CASGREQGLAGNTIYF
J gene: TRBJ2-7; clone size: .; V gene: TRBV24-1; D gene: .; CDR3 DNA: TGTGCCACCAGTGATGCGCATAGCGAGCAGTACTTC; CDR3 protein: CATSDAHSEQYF
J gene: TRBJ1-3; clone size: .; V gene: TRBV18; D gene: .; CDR3 DNA: TGTGCCAGCTCACTACTGGACAGCCTCCTCTCTGGAAACACCATATATTTT; CDR3 protein: CASSLLDSLLSGNTIYF
J gene: TRBJ2-3; clone size: .; V gene: TRBV5-1; D gene: TRBD1; CDR3 DNA: TGCGCCAGCAGCTTGGCCAGGACAGGAGAATTCACAGATACGCAGTATTTT; CDR3 protein: CASSLARTGEFTDTQYF
J gene: TRBJ2-7; clone size: .; V gene: TRBV4-1; D gene: .; CDR3 DNA: TGCGCCAGCAGCCAAGACCCGACCGGGGGTATTAGCGAGCAGTACTTC; CDR3 protein: CASSQDPTGGISEQYF
J gene: TRBJ1-3; clone size: .; V gene: TRBV11-2; D gene: .; CDR3 DNA: TGTGCCAGCAGCTCGGGGGGGCGGAAGTCTGGAAACACCATATATTTT; CDR3 protein: CASSSGGRKSGNTIYF
J gene: TRBJ2-3; clone size: .; V gene: TRBV6-5; D gene: TRBD2; CDR3 DNA: TGTGCCAGCAGTTACTCGAGACTAGCGGGGACATACGCGCAGTATTTT; CDR3 protein: CASSYSRLAGTYAQYF
J gene: TRBJ1-5; clone size: .; V gene: TRBV2; D gene: .; CDR3 DNA: TGTGCCAGCAGTGAACCCTTTACTGGTTACAGGGTCAATCAGCCCCAGCATTTT; CDR3 protein: CASSEPFTGYRVNQPQHF
J gene: TRBJ1-6; clone size: .; V gene: TRBV5-1; D gene: .; CDR3 DNA: TGCGCCAGCAGCTTGGCCGGATGGGCCGTAGATTCACCCCTCCACTTT; CDR3 protein: CASSLAGWAVDSPLHF
J gene: TRBJ2-1; clone size: .; V gene: TRBV5-1; D gene: .; CDR3 DNA: TGCGCCAGCAGAGGGGAGGAGGCAAGCTCCTACAATGAGCAGTTCTTC; CDR3 protein: CASRGEEASSYNEQFF
J gene: TRBJ1-6; clone size: once; V gene: TRBV7-2; D gene: .; CDR3 DNA: TGTGCCAGCAGCCGCGGGCCACCTCAAGCAAATTCACCCCTCCACTTT; CDR3 protein: CASSRGPPQANSPLHF
J gene: TRBJ1-4; clone size: .; V gene: TRBV5-1; D gene: .; CDR3 DNA: TGCGCCAGCAGCCTTGACAGTCTCAATGAAAAACTGTTTTTT; CDR3 protein: CASSLDSLNEKLFF
J gene: TRBJ2-1; clone size: .; V gene: TRBV28; D gene: .; CDR3 DNA: TGTGCCAGCCGCTCACGTGGGGGATTCCACAATGAGCAGTTCTTC; CDR3 protein: CASRSRGGFHNEQFF
J gene: TRBJ2-7; clone size: .; V gene: TRBV6-2/TRBV6-3; D gene: .; CDR3 DNA: TGTGCCAGCAGTTACGGGGGGACGGATCGGGAGCAGTACTTC; CDR3 protein: CASSYGGTDREQYF
J gene: TRBJ2-2; clone size: many; V gene: TRBV27; D gene: .; CDR3 DNA: TGTGCCAGCACTCCTCTGGCCGGGACCACCGGGGAGCTGTTTTTT; CDR3 protein: CASTPLAGTTGELFF
J gene: TRBJ1-2; clone size: .; V gene: TRBV28; D gene: .; CDR3 DNA: TGTGCTTCGGGGGCGTCACTTGGCTACACCTTC; CDR3 protein: CASGASLGYTF
J gene: TRBJ1-2; clone size: .; V gene: TRBV3-1/TRBV3-2; D gene: .; CDR3 DNA: TGTGCCAGCAGCCTTTTGGGACCAATAGCTACTAACTATGGCTACACCTTC; CDR3 protein: CASSLLGPIATNYGYTF
J gene: TRBJ1-1; clone size: .; V gene: TRBV7-3; D gene: .; CDR3 DNA: TGTGCCAGCAGCCCAGAGGCGCTAGTCGGGCACACTGAAGCTTTCTTT; CDR3 protein: CASSPEALVGHTEAFF
J gene: TRBJ1-4; clone size: .; V gene: TRBV6-6; D gene: TRBD1; CDR3 DNA: TGTGCCAGCAGTTCCCCTACAGGGGGCGGGGAAAAACTGTTTTTT; CDR3 protein: CASSSPTGGGEKLFF
J gene: TRBJ2-1; clone size: .; V gene: TRBV7-9; D gene: TRBD1; CDR3 DNA: TGTGCCAGCAGCCGGGGGACAGGGGATCGTGAGCAGTTCTTC; CDR3 protein: CASSRGTGDREQFF
J gene: TRBJ1-2; clone size: .; V gene: TRBV14; D gene: .; CDR3 DNA: TGTGCCAGCAGCCGGGGACCGCTAGACTATGGCTACACCTTC; CDR3 protein: CASSRGPLDYGYTF
J gene: TRBJ1-2; clone size: .; V gene: TRBV6-6; D gene: TRBD1; CDR3 DNA: TGTGCCAGCAGTTCGCCCGGGACAGGAGAAGGCTACACCTTC; CDR3 protein: CASSSPGTGEGYTF
J gene: TRBJ1-1; clone size: .; V gene: TRBV18; D gene: TRBD1; CDR3 DNA: TGTGCCAGCTCAGCGGACAGGGGACACAACACTGAAGCTTTCTTT; CDR3 protein: CASSADRGHNTEAFF
J gene: TRBJ1-1; clone size: .; V gene: TRBV5-6; D gene: .; CDR3 DNA: TGTGCCAGCAGCTTGGGCAGGGAAGGCACTGAAGCTTTCTTT; CDR3 protein: CASSLGREGTEAFF
J gene: TRBJ1-2; clone size: .; V gene: TRBV28; D gene: .; CDR3 DNA: TGTGCCAGCAGTGACCCTAACTATGGCTACACCTTC; CDR3 protein: CASSDPNYGYTF
J gene: TRBJ2-7; clone size: .; V gene: TRBV9; D gene: TRBD1; CDR3 DNA: TGTGCCAGCAGCGTCGGGACAGGGAGCTCCTACGAGCAGTACTTC; CDR3 protein: CASSVGTGSSYEQYF
J gene: TRBJ1-2; clone size: .; V gene: TRBV18; D gene: .; CDR3 DNA: TGTGCCAGCTCCAGGGAAGCAGATAACTATGGCTACACCTTC; CDR3 protein: CASSREADNYGYTF
J gene: TRBJ2-5; clone size: .; V gene: TRBV5-4; D gene: .; CDR3 DNA: TGTGCCAGCAGCTTGTCGCAGACCCAGTACTTC; CDR3 protein: CASSLSQTQYF
J gene: TRBJ1-6; clone size: .; V gene: TRBV28; D gene: .; CDR3 DNA: TGTGCCAGCAGAGAAGGAGGAAATTCACCCCTCCACTTT; CDR3 protein: CASREGGNSPLHF
J gene: TRBJ1-5; clone size: .; V gene: TRBV10-3; D gene: TRBD1; CDR3 DNA: TGTGCCATCAGGACCACAGGGGACAATCAGCCCCAGCATTTT; CDR3 protein: CAIRTTGDNQPQHF
J gene: TRBJ1-2; clone size: .; V gene: TRBV6-1; D gene: TRBD1; CDR3 DNA: TGTGCCAGCAGTGAAAGGACAGGGGGCGTCGGCTATGGCTACACCTTC; CDR3 protein: CASSERTGGVGYGYTF
J gene: TRBJ1-2; clone size: .; V gene: TRBV4-3; D gene: .; CDR3 DNA: TGCGCCAGCAGCCAAGACTCCAAGCATGGCTACACCTTC; CDR3 protein: CASSQDSKHGYTF
J gene: TRBJ2-7; clone size: .; V gene: TRBV12-3/TRBV12-4; D gene: .; CDR3 DNA: TGTGCCAGCAGTAACTCGGCCGAGCAGTACTTC; CDR3 protein: CASSNSAEQYF
J gene: TRBJ1-1; clone size: once; V gene: TRBV6-5; D gene: .; CDR3 DNA: TGTGCCAGCAGTTACTCTAGGAGGGTTGCTGAAGCTTTCTTT; CDR3 protein: CASSYSRRVAEAFF
J gene: TRBJ1-2; clone size: .; V gene: TRBV7-8; D gene: .; CDR3 DNA: TGTGCCAGCAGCTTAGAGGGGGGAAGGGGCTACACCTTC; CDR3 protein: CASSLEGGRGYTF
J gene: TRBJ2-3; clone size: .; V gene: TRBV9; D gene: .; CDR3 DNA: TGTGCCAGCAGCTCCGAGGACTTTAGCACAGATACGCAGTATTTT; CDR3 protein: CASSSEDFSTDTQYF
J gene: TRBJ1-3; clone size: .; V gene: TRBV9; D gene: .; CDR3 DNA: TGTGCCAGCAGCGTAGATTCAATCTCTGGAAACACCATATATTTT; CDR3 protein: CASSVDSISGNTIYF
J gene: TRBJ2-2; clone size: .; V gene: TRBV7-2; D gene: TRBD1; CDR3 DNA: TGTGCCAGCAGCTTTAGGACAGGCCAGCCCGGGGAGCTGTTTTTT; CDR3 protein: CASSFRTGQPGELFF
J gene: TRBJ2-2; clone size: .; V gene: TRBV11-3; D gene: .; CDR3 DNA: TGTGCCAGCAGCCCGTCGAGCCCCGGTACAGGGATTTACACCGGGGAGCTGTTTTTT; CDR3 protein: CASSPSSPGTGIYTGELFF
J gene: TRBJ1-5; clone size: .; V gene: TRBV7-2; D gene: .; CDR3 DNA: TGTGCCAGCAGCTTAAGGGGTGGCGATCAGCCCCAGCATTTT; CDR3 protein: CASSLRGGDQPQHF
J gene: TRBJ2-3; clone size: .; V gene: TRBV10-3; D gene: .; CDR3 DNA: TGTGCCATCAGTGGAGGGGGAACAGATACGCAGTATTTT; CDR3 protein: CAISGGGTDTQYF
J gene: TRBJ1-3; clone size: .; V gene: TRBV28; D gene: .; CDR3 DNA: TGTGCCACCTTAGGGACATTGAGCTCTGGAAACACCATATATTTT; CDR3 protein: CATLGTLSSGNTIYF
J gene: TRBJ2-7; clone size: .; V gene: TRBV5-1; D gene: TRBD1; CDR3 DNA: TGCGCCAGCAGCTCCGGATACCTTCGGACAGGGGAAGGGGGCTCCTACGAGCAGTACTTC; CDR3 protein: CASSSGYLRTGEGGSYEQYF
J gene: TRBJ1-2; clone size: .; V gene: TRBV12-5; D gene: .; CDR3 DNA: TGTGCTAGTGGTTTGCCACCAGGTGGCTACACCTTC; CDR3 protein: CASGLPPGGYTF